Included here is one T cell receptor (beta chain) sequence, with context. This clonotype was detected only once. Its antigen is currently not known. No much larger clonotype is one base removed from it; base qualities were not supplied. Systemically healthy Caucasian individuals from Russia, around 39 in total and aged roughly 6 to 95 years, were included as donors. Ten milliliters of peripheral blood were collected from each donor into EDTA-treated Vacutainer tubes. Ficoll-Paque density-gradient centrifugation was used to isolate PBMCs, with at least 7 million obtained per sample. Trizol reagent was used to extract total RNA from PBMCs, with at least 6 micrograms per sample. For every donor, flow cytometry on a PBMC aliquot measured the percentage of naive CD45RAhigh/CD27high T cells. The junction carries 11 bases between V and J, which are trimmed by 7 bases and 6 bases respectively. From cysteine to phenylalanine, the CDR3 is 12 amino acids long. Only CDR3 DNA remains: 36 bases, in frame from the first base. Via the germline V gene, CDR1 is MDHEN and CDR2 SYDVKM.

This record comes from a study of blood T cells in healthy people across ages (dated by TCRdb to the mid-2010s). For the wider study: In model experiments, roughly one uniquely barcoded TCR beta cDNA molecule per two T cells was captured by template switching. Age-related changes in TCR beta repertoire diversity were measured in the study by deep sequencing normalized with unique cDNA molecular identifiers. The study analyzed two additional independent replicas of 1 million unique cDNA reads from the same blood draw for two donors, one aged 18 to 30 and one aged 80 or older. The donors were split into four age groups: young (average approximately 16 years), middle-aged (about 40), aged (approximately 60) and long-lived (approximately 80). To avoid experimental bias, donors of different ages were distributed randomly across sequencing lanes. General conclusions and limits of the study: There was a strong correlation between observed TCR beta diversity and the percentage of naive T cells measured by flow cytometry. Because donor CMV infection status was unknown, age-related changes in expanded clonotypes were potentially confounded. Estimates of total diversity based on one million sequenced T cells were considered lower bounds and underestimates. Compared with the aged group, more naive CD4+ T cells, fewer expanded clones and increased TCR diversity were shown by the long-lived group, suggesting age selection. Because profiling used bulk unsorted PBMCs, naive and antigen-experienced compartments could not be compared conclusively. As age increased, observed TCR beta diversity per million T cells dropped in a roughly linear way, and a significant reduction was already evident by age 40.

Libraries were built with 5' RACE. Sequencing instrument: Illumina HiSeq 2500. A second PCR of about 6 to 12 cycles was run with a J-beta primer mix and a sample-barcoded 5' primer. A unique molecular identifier was introduced onto each TCR beta cDNA molecule by a template-switch 5' adaptor carrying 12 random nucleotides. Each sample yielded at least 2.5 million CDR3-containing paired-end reads. All of the RNA was converted into first-strand cDNA using the Mint cDNA synthesis kit, with a TRBC-specific oligonucleotide serving as the primer. All cDNA was treated with uracil-DNA glycosylase and then went through a first 18-cycle PCR with the universal primers M1SS and BC2_uni_R. Regarding the original processing steps: Each sample was normalized by randomly selecting 1 million high-quality reads, each carrying a distinct molecular identifier. Instead of being binned into consensus sequences, reads that shared molecular identifiers were thrown out. MiTCR, set to a Q25 quality threshold and the strictest error-elimination algorithm, was used for CDR3 identification, clonotype clustering and error correction. Lower-bound total TCR beta diversity was estimated with a nonparametric unseen species model using Euler transformation. TCRdb reran the public reads through fastp at Q25 and MiXCR, keeping productive beta chains. For every CDR3 protein sequence, its rows merge into one entry that carries the most common genes and DNA. None of the V and J calls come from the authors' own analysis; TCRdb made them. For this sample there are over 1,500,000 distinct CDR3 sequences; roughly 52% appear just once. Less than 2.5% of the sample rests with the top ten.

The rearrangement joined TRBV28 to TRBJ2-3; perhaps TRBD1 is the D gene, with 7 bases matching. Sequencing was performed on blood. The clonotype comes from a woman aged 40 to 50 in good health. The CDR3 loop reads CASMEGADTQYF. The DNA is as follows: TGTGCCAGCATGGAGGGGGCGGATACGCAGTATTTT. The full variable domain, completed from the reference TRBV28 and TRBJ2-3 proteins outside the CDR3, reads DVKVTQSSRYLVKRTGEKVFLECVQDMDHENMFWYRQDPGLGLRLIYFSYDVKMKEKGDIPEGYSVSREKKERFSLILESASTNQTSMYLCASMEGADTQYFGPGTRLTVL.